This T cell receptor (beta chain) was captured in a study of cytomegalovirus exposure and HLA in healthy donors. Worth noting for this clone: Its target is not known.

The CDR3 extends over 16 amino acids. The germline V gene has CDR1 WNHNN and CDR2 SYGVQD (reference sequence). Trimming left V 0 bases short and J 6 bases short, with 17 bases between. The PCR contained 60 Vbeta and 13 Jbeta primers. Sequencing was performed with immunoSEQ multiplex PCR; in TCRdb, only in-frame clones are kept and a portion is missing. This table holds over 130,000 clones, around 84% found once. General observations from the study: An assumption of roughly uniform sequencing depth across donors underlay the presence/absence analyses. Later analysis placed DRB1 highest and HLA-C lowest in TCR association rates, which differed by HLA locus.

This clonotype was sampled from a man in his forties or fifties in good health and CMV-seronegative. The chain is built from TRBV10-1 and TRBJ1-1; D is possibly TRBD1 (5 bases). Sequencing was done on a sample of PBMCs. CDR3 sequence reads: CASSESGNLRVSEAFF. In nucleotides, the CDR3 is TGCGCCAGCAGTGAGTCGGGGAACCTCAGGGTGTCTGAAGCTTTCTTT.